This T cell receptor beta chain is from a study of blood T cell repertoires in COVID-19. Study summary: Italy, Spain and the United States were the sources of the convalescent and acute COVID-19 samples. T cells, B-cell-depleted T cells, or PBMCs supplied cDNA or gDNA.

This clone was counted only a few times. Original processing notes: Reference gene primer amplification gave estimated nucleated cell counts. Here immunoSEQ multiplex PCR was the method, and the copy in TCRdb shows in-frame clones only, minus some. V and J calls and clone size are those listed in that table; D and trimming were worked out from the DNA. The sample lists 150,000 to 200,000 clones, approximately 88% seen once, with about 10% in the top ten. The receptor comes from a woman older than 75 with active or convalescent COVID-19. Sample: peripheral blood.

Written as DNA, the CDR3 is TGTGCCAGCAGCCAGTCGACTCTCGAGCAGTACTTC. Translated: CASSQSTLEQYF. The chain is built from TRBV3-1 (or the pseudogene TRBV3-2) and TRBJ2-7; D is ambiguous. CDR1 and CDR2 from the germline V gene are LGHDT and YNNKEL (reference sequence). V gave up 3 bases and J gave up 6 bases, with 9 bases separating them. The CDR3 has 12 residues.